This paragraph covers one T cell receptor beta chain sequence. Other DNA sequences in this specimen translate into the identical CDR3. The repertoire was sequenced with immunoSEQ multiplex PCR; TCRdb's copy has only in-frame clones and lacks some. The table has more than 85,000 clones, roughly nine tenths seen once. The data belong to a study of PD-L1 blockade in urothelial cancer. Study details: Bladder-origin urothelial cancer in males described about 85% of the 29 patients. Patients had received 0 to 3 prior chemotherapy regimens.

The germline V and J ends were trimmed by 0 bases and 4 bases, with 11 bases remaining between them. Germline loops: CDR1 SGHRS, CDR2 YFSETQ. The CDR3 length is 14 residues. V gene TRBV5-1 combines with J gene TRBJ2-7; weak D call: TRBD2 (6 bases). This TCR was recovered from a woman over 75 with urothelial cancer. Sequenced material: PBMCs, taken around atezolizumab (anti-PD-L1) treatment. CDR3 in DNA: TGCGCCAGCAGCTTGGCGGCGGGATCGTACGAGCAGTACTTC. Translation gives CASSLAAGSYEQYF. The full variable domain, rest sourced from reference TRBV5-1 and TRBJ2-7, is KAGVTQTPRYLIKTRGQQVTLSCSPISGHRSVSWYQQTPGQGLQFLFEYFSETQRNKGNFPGRFSGRQFSNSRSEMNVSTLELGDSALYLCASSLAAGSYEQYFGPGTRLTVT.